The following is a T cell receptor beta chain sequence with its context. Its antigen is currently unknown. Germline V gives CDR1 KGHSH, CDR2 LQKENI. Trimming cost V 3 bases and J 4 bases, with 15 bases left between them. The CDR3 spans 15 residues. Evenly divided among several immunoSEQ plates was the genomic DNA of each subset. Repertoires were generated with immunoSEQ multiplex PCR, while TCRdb's copy carries only in-frame clones and drops some. This sample has 2 million to 3 million clones, with 93% found just once. The data were taken from a study of shared clonotypes between healthy human individuals. Regarding the study as a whole: An expected dependence of interdonor clonotype sharing on sequencing depth was noted. Non-shared clonotypes displayed generation probabilities falling below those of clonotypes present in all four donors. Inspection by rarefaction showed sorted-subset sequencing to be incomplete despite large depth.

Input material: naive CD4+ T cells from PBMCs. Subset meaning: CD45RA+ positively selected. The clonotype comes from a man in his late teens or twenties in good health. Some clones in this sample may be carry-over from other donors' samples. This sequence joins TRBV18 and TRBJ2-5; D remains ambiguous. The CDR3 protein is CASSPLLGISETQYF. The CDR3, as DNA: TGTGCCAGCTCACCCTTGCTGGGAATTTCAGAGACCCAGTACTTC.